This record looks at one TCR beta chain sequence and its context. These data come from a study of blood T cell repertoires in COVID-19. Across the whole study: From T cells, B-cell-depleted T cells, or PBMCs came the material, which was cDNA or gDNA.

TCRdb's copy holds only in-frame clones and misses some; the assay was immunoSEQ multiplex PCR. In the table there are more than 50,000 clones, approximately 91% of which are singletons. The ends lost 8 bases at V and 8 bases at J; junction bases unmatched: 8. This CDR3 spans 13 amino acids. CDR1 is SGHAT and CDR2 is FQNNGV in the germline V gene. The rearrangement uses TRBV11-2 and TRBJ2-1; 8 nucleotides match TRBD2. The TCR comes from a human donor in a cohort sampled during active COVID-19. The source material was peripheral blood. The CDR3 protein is CASEKSGSHEQFF. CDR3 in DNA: TGTGCCAGCGAGAAGAGCGGGAGTCATGAGCAGTTCTTC.